This TCR beta chain was sequenced during a study of human CD4 T cells and Enterobacteriaceae (TCRdb year 2020). General findings and caveats noted by the study authors: Ex vivo, broadly cross-reactive clonotypes were observed to appear more expanded than specific clonotypes, with about 55% of the 19 and about two thirds of the roughly 30 being found within the top 5%. The only basis for inferring the reactivity of ex vivo clonotypes was matching nucleotide sequences to CFSE-low cultures from the same donors.

On a FACSAria III, memory CD4+ T cells were FACS-sorted to over 95% purity, defined as all CD4+ cells except CD45RA+CCR7+CD95- naive cells. Healthy donor blood was obtained from blood donation centers in Switzerland. Total CD4+ T cells and monocytes were enriched by positive selection with CD4 and CD14 magnetic microbeads. CD8+, CD14+, CD16+, CD56+, CD19+ and CD25-bright cells were excluded prior to sorting. In a couple of blood donors, total memory CD4+ T cells were sequenced directly ex vivo to assess in vivo expansion of bacteria-reactive clonotypes. Peripheral blood mononuclear cells were isolated from donor blood using Ficoll-Paque Plus. The CDR3, cysteine through phenylalanine, is 16 amino acids long. Only the CDR3 part of the read is kept: 48 bases, read in frame from the first base. The germline V gene yields SGHDT for CDR1 and YYEEEE for CDR2. The V end loses 5 bases and the J end loses 1 base, and a stretch of 16 bases separates them.

Deep-level sequencing was performed on ex vivo total memory CD4+ samples, with a detection sensitivity of one cell in 200,000. Genomic DNA was extracted from cell pellets with the QIAamp DNA Micro Kit, and its quantity and purity were checked by spectrophotometry. The immunoSEQ multiplex PCR assay was used to amplify TCR Vbeta CDR3 regions. The amplicons were sequenced on the Illumina HiSeq platform. The retrieved sequences were 87 nucleotides long and included the CDR3 region. The original methods were these. A unique productive TCR Vbeta nucleotide sequence was defined as a clonotype and was quantified by productive template frequency from ImmunoSEQ Analyzer V3.0. Expanded clonotypes were defined using a threshold set at the top 5th percentile of each repertoire ranked by frequency. Repertoire overlap was calculated as Chao-Jaccard using the R package fossil and displayed by nonmetric multidimensional scaling using the R package MASS. Entries here come from immuneACCESS through TCRdb and include only in-frame sequences with V and J called. Some clones fail to appear in such tables; in the studies checked, an unresolved V gene covers under half of the shortfall, and the cause of the remainder is unknown. V, J and clone size are those of that table, while D and trimming were read from the DNA. Within this sample are 25,000 to 30,000 clones, with almost 85% of them counted one time only. Around 1.7% of the sample goes to the ten largest clones.

Of note for this clone: It lacks a known antigen. Within one base of it there is no much larger clone, and no base qualities were kept.

The TCR originated in a human donor in good health. The chain uses TRBV5-6 and TRBJ1-5, with the D segment identity uncertain. The specimen sequenced was memory CD4+ T cells from blood. The cell subset or site tag for this specimen amounts to: total memory CD4 T cells sorted directly ex vivo, unstimulated. The sequenced DNA is TGTGCCAGCAGTAATGACACTTCCCTAAGCAATCAGCCCCAGCATTTT. It codes for CASSNDTSLSNQPQHF.